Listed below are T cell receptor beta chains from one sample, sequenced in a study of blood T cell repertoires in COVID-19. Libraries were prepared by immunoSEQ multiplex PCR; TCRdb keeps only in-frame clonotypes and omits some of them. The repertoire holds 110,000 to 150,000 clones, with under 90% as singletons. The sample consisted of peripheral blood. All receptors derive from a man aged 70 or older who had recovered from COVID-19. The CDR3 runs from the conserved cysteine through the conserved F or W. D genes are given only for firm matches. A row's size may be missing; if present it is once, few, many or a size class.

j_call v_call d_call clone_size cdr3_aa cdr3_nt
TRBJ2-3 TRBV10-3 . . CAISRDTSTDTQYF TGTGCCATCAGTAGAGATACTAGCACAGATACGCAGTATTTT
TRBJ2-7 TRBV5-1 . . CASSFTGKPLEQYF TGCGCCAGCAGTTTTACAGGGAAACCGCTCGAGCAGTACTTC
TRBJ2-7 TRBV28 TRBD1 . CAGGTGIYEQYF TGTGCCGGCGGGACAGGGATCTACGAGCAGTACTTC
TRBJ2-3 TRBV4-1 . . CASSPRGGPSTDTQYF TGCGCCAGCAGCCCGAGAGGAGGGCCTAGCACAGATACGCAGTATTTT
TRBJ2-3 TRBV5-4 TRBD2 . CASSLDTLKSGSITDTQYF TGTGCCAGCAGCTTGGACACACTTAAAAGCGGGAGCATCACAGATACGCAGTATTTT
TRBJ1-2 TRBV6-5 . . CASRLEDSYGYTF TGTGCCAGCAGACTTGAGGACAGCTATGGCTACACCTTC
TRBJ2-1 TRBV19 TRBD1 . CASTKTGSYNEQFF TGTGCCAGTACCAAGACAGGGTCCTACAATGAGCAGTTCTTC
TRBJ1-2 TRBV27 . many CASGQGTGYTF TGTGCCTCCGGGCAGGGCACTGGCTACACCTTC
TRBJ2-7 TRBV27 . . CASSLLGTDEQYF TGTGCCAGCAGTTTGCTAGGGACTGACGAGCAGTACTTC
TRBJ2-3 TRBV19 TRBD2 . CASSTETSGGGKDTQYF TGTGCCAGTAGTACAGAGACTAGCGGGGGAGGGAAAGATACGCAGTATTTT
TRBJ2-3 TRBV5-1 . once CASSRGASTDTQYF TGCGCCAGCAGCCGGGGGGCTAGCACAGATACGCAGTATTTT
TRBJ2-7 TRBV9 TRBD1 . CASSAGTGGSEQYF TGTGCCAGCAGCGCCGGGACAGGGGGCTCCGAGCAGTACTTC
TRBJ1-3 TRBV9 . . CASSVQGTSGNTIYF TGTGCCAGCAGCGTCCAGGGTACTTCTGGAAACACCATATATTTT
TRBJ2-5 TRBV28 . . CASSLIRGQETQYF TGTGCCAGCAGTTTAATAAGGGGACAAGAGACCCAGTACTTC
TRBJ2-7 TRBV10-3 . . CAISETSTSSYEQYF TGTGCCATCAGTGAGACCTCGACTAGCTCCTACGAGCAGTACTTC
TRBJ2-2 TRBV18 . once CASSTPSGGVTGELFF TGTGCCAGCTCGACACCCTCCGGCGGGGTCACCGGGGAGCTGTTTTTT
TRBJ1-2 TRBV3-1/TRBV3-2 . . CASSSLRVGGYTF TGTGCCAGCAGTTCCCTACGGGTGGGTGGCTACACCTTC
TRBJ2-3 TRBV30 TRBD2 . CAWSLAGGPTDTQYF TGTGCCTGGAGCCTAGCGGGAGGGCCGACAGATACGCAGTATTTT
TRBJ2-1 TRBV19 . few CASSTRDRVVAGSYNEQFF TGTGCCAGTAGTACCCGGGACAGGGTCGTAGCGGGGTCCTACAATGAGCAGTTCTTC
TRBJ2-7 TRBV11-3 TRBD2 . CASSLGTSGTYEQYF TGTGCCAGCAGCTTAGGGACTAGCGGGACCTACGAGCAGTACTTC